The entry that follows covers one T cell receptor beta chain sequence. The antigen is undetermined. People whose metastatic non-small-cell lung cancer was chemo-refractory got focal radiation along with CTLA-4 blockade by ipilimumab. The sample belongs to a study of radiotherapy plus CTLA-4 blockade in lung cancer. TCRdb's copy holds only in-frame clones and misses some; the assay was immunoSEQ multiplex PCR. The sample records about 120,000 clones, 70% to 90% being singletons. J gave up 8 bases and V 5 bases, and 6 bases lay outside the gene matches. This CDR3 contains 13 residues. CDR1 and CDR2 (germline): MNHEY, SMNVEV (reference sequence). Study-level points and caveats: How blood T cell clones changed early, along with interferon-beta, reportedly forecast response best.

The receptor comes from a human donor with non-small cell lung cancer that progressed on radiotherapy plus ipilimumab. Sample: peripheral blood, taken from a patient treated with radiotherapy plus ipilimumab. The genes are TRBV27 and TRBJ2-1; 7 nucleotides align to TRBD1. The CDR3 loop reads CASSTDRDHEQFF. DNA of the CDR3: TGTGCCAGCAGTACCGACAGGGACCATGAGCAGTTCTTC.